The next 11 T cell receptor beta chains were all read from a single sample in a study of STAT5B mutations in CD4+ large granular lymphocyte leukemia. TCRdb's table, derived via immunoSEQ multiplex PCR, lists solely in-frame clones and lacks some. Here the sample spans under 25,000 clones, about 80% being singletons. Source material: CD4+ T cells from blood buffy coats. These receptor sequences come from a human donor in good health.

This rearrangement joins TRBV7-6 to TRBJ2-5; tentatively, D is TRBD2 (5 bases). CDR1 is SGHVS, CDR2 FNYEAQ, per germline. The CDR3 covers 14 residues. Trimming shortened V by 4 bases and J by 1 base, and 10 bases separated the two germline ends. CDR3 sequence: CASSSPSFQETQYF. The CDR3 DNA reads as TGTGCCAGCAGCTCCCCTAGCTTCCAAGAGACCCAGTACTTC.

This clone was recorded a few times. The V and J genes are TRBV7-2 and TRBJ2-3, with a weak D call TRBD2 (6 bases). Germline assignment: CDR1 SGHTA and CDR2 FQGNSA. The CDR3 spans 13 residues. V lost 8 bases and J 6 bases, leaving 15 bases between the germline ends. The CDR3 bases are TGTGCCAGCGCCCGGGGACTTCGCGATACGCAGTATTTT. The encoded protein is CASARGLRDTQYF.

This rearrangement joins TRBV6-1 to TRBJ2-7; D is unclear. Trimming removed 2 bases from V and 2 bases from J, with 10 bases in between. The CDR3 loop spans 14 amino acids. Germline-derived CDR1 and CDR2 are MNHNS and SASEGT. Here the CDR3 DNA reads TGTGCCAGCAGTGAATTAGTCAACACCTACGAGCAGTACGTC. This encodes CASSELVNTYEQYV.

DNA of the CDR3: TGTGCCAGCAGCTTGGGACAGGGGGCCGTTAACTATGGCTACACCTTC. Translating gives CASSLGQGAVNYGYTF. The chain links TRBV5-4 to TRBJ1-2; 10 bases align to TRBD1. The CDR3 contains 16 residues. V dropped 0 bases and J dropped 1; count of bases not matched to a gene: 3. Germline lookup yields CDR1 SGHNT and CDR2 YYREEE (reference sequence).

The genes are TRBV19 and TRBJ2-7; TRBD1 or TRBD2 may be the D gene (5 bases each). The ends were cut back, 3 bases at V and 4 bases at J, with 13 bases in the middle. This CDR3 region has 14 residues. Germline values: CDR1 LNHDA, CDR2 SQIVND (reference sequence). This CDR3 is CASSIPGRLYEQYV. CDR3 DNA sequence: TGTGCCAGTAGTATTCCGGGACGCCTATACGAGCAGTACGTC.

The rearrangement links TRBV2 to TRBJ2-2; D gene ambiguous. The V gene's germline CDR1 is SNHLY and CDR2 FYNNEI. Trimming stripped 4 bases from V and 2 bases from J, with 5 bases between. This CDR3 has 13 amino acids. CDR3 coding DNA: TGTGCCAGCAGTGCTGAAAACACCGGGGAGCTGTTTTTT. It codes for CASSAENTGELFF.

Only a few counts were recorded for this clone. The rearrangement joins TRBV5-4 to TRBJ2-5, with TRBD1 identical over 10 bases. CDR3 length: 15 amino acids. Germline trimming cut 2 bases from V and 4 bases from J; bases unmatched to any gene: 5. The V gene's germline CDR1 is SGHNT and CDR2 YYREEE (reference sequence). CDR3 in DNA: TGTGCCAGCAGCTTCCCGGGACAGGGGAGAGAGACCCAGTACTTC. It translates to CASSFPGQGRETQYF.

The V call is TRBV7-8, the J call TRBJ1-5; D possibly corresponds to TRBD1 (6 bases). The CDR3 is made up of 15 amino acids. The V gene lost 4 bases and the J gene lost 7 bases, with 17 bases spanning the gap. From germline, CDR1 is SGHVS and CDR2 FQNEAQ. The chain's CDR3 is CASSWGGQGGQPQHF. In DNA, the CDR3 is TGTGCCAGCAGCTGGGGGGGGCAGGGAGGCCAGCCCCAGCATTTT.

V and J are TRBV5-8 and TRBJ2-1, with TRBD2 matching over 9 bases. With V trimmed by 3 bases and J by 7 bases, 14 bases remained unmatched. The CDR3 loop spans 17 amino acids. Germline-derived CDR1 and CDR2 are SGHTS and YDEGEE. For the CDR3, the DNA is TGTGCCAGCAGCTCCACCTCGCTAGCGGGGAACGCGAATGAGCAGTTCTTC. Its protein product is CASSSTSLAGNANEQFF.

V is TRBV9 and J is TRBJ2-3; D is possibly TRBD1 or TRBD2 (5 bases each). The CDR3 is 16 residues long. Trimming removed 3 bases at V and 1 base at J, with 15 bases between. CDR1 is SGDLS, CDR2 YYNGEE, per germline. The CDR3 DNA follows: TGTGCCAGCAGCGAGGGGATGGTGGGAGGCACAGATACGCAGTATTTT. As protein: CASSEGMVGGTDTQYF.

The V call is TRBV18, the J call TRBJ1-5; D is undetermined. The CDR3 runs 16 residues. Germline lookup yields CDR1 KGHSH and CDR2 LQKENI. Between the trimmed V and J ends, which lost 3 bases and 0 bases, there was a span of 12 bases. The chain's CDR3 is CASSPPNSYSNQPQHF. The CDR3 region has the DNA TGTGCCAGCTCACCCCCCAACAGTTATAGCAATCAGCCCCAGCATTTT.